The clone carrying this T cell receptor beta chain was seen just once. CDR1 is MNHEY and CDR2 is SVGAGI in the germline V gene. V shed 6 bases and J shed 6 bases, with 16 bases lying between them. This CDR3 comprises 14 residues. The data are from a study of blood T cell repertoires in COVID-19. For the study at large: The study drew acute and convalescent COVID-19 samples from the United States, Italy and Spain. T cells, B-cell-depleted T cells, or PBMCs supplied cDNA or gDNA.

Original analysis: The authors estimated nucleated cell counts from reference gene primer amplification. Libraries were prepared by immunoSEQ multiplex PCR; TCRdb keeps only in-frame clonotypes and omits some of them. V, J and clone size are those of that table, while D and trimming were read from the DNA. The table lists around 50,000 clones, 70% to 90% of them singletons. The clonotype was recovered from a man aged 50 or older with active COVID-19. Sequences were obtained from peripheral blood. The V and J genes are TRBV6-5 and TRBJ2-3; D might be TRBD2 (6 bases). The CDR3 loop is CASRRPGGIDTQYF. DNA for the CDR3: TGTGCCAGCAGACGCCCGGGCGGGATCGATACGCAGTATTTT.